This T cell receptor beta chain was recorded in a study of a mutant IDH1 vaccine in newly diagnosed glioma. Study as a whole: Patients got their first vaccination 4-6 weeks after radiotherapy alone, or with temozolomide cycles. Those enrolled had earlier been treated with radiotherapy, temozolomide, or both, mostly both.

The time point is: week 11, during vaccination. A single vaccine dose contained 300 ug of mutant IDH1 20-mer peptide, and topical imiquimod was used with it. Between the trimmed V and J ends, which lost 7 bases and 4 bases, there was a span of 14 bases. This CDR3 is built from 14 residues. CDR1 is SEHNR, CDR2 FQNEAQ, per germline (reference sequence). Generated by immunoSEQ multiplex PCR, the TCRdb table keeps only in-frame clones and is missing some. The sample shows tens of thousands of clones, roughly two thirds of them seen only once. Comments on this clone: Antigen specificity is unknown.

Sequenced here: peripheral blood mononuclear cells (PBMCs), sampled from a glioma patient whose treatment included an IDH1 peptide vaccine. This clonotype was sampled from a man younger than 30 with glioma. Some clones in this sample may be carry-over from other donors' samples. V and J are TRBV7-9 and TRBJ2-1; D remains unclear. CDR3 protein: CASNRRTVYNEQFF. As DNA, the CDR3 is TGTGCCAGCAACCGAAGGACGGTATACAATGAGCAGTTCTTC.